A selection of T cell receptor beta chains follows, all from one sample in a study of control samples from healthy donors and cancer patients. Repertoires were generated with immunoSEQ multiplex PCR, while TCRdb's copy carries only in-frame clones and drops some. Counted here are fewer than 85,000 clones, approximately 92% occurring once; the ten biggest clones make up over 4.5%. Specimen: blood. The source is a woman in her sixties or seventies in good health. The CDR3 runs from the conserved cysteine through the conserved F or W.

CAISAGVEGEQFF	TRBJ2-1	TRBV10-3	13
CASSLGAGETQYF	TRBJ2-5	TRBV5-1	13
CASSLAVGDRETQYF	TRBJ2-5	TRBV7-9	15
CASRVGLAGDAFF	TRBJ2-1	TRBV6-5	13
CATSDTGVAGANVLTF	TRBJ2-6	TRBV24-1	16
CASSVLAGGTDTQYF	TRBJ2-3	TRBV9	15
CASSQEVMAGLGREAFF	TRBJ1-1	TRBV14	17
CASSPYGAGEKLFF	TRBJ1-4	TRBV27	14
CASRGRDSTEAFF	TRBJ1-1	TRBV3-1/TRBV3-2	13
CASSLLPGLAGNNNEQFF	TRBJ2-1	TRBV28	18
CASSTRTGPEQFF	TRBJ2-1	TRBV7-8	13
CASSLGQTSFGEQYF	TRBJ2-7	TRBV5-1	15
CASSQQAGSNQPQHF	TRBJ1-5	TRBV3-1/TRBV3-2	15
CASSPGTGFNEKLFF	TRBJ1-4	TRBV27	15
CSATGGGETQYF	TRBJ2-5	TRBV29-1	12
CASSQASGQAGGYTF	TRBJ1-2	TRBV14	15
CASSQDQGAPTQYF	TRBJ2-5	TRBV3-1/TRBV3-2	14
CASSSLAGPDRDEQFF	TRBJ2-1	TRBV28	16
CASSSGRGSYEQYF	TRBJ2-7	TRBV11-1	14
CASRLGGALAGGPGNEQFF	TRBJ2-1	TRBV12-2	19
CASSLVYFPGQGNNEQFF	TRBJ2-1	TRBV5-8	18
CASSQDKTAGNTIYF	TRBJ1-3	TRBV4-1	15
CASSQGVAGGYNEQFF	TRBJ2-1	TRBV3-1/TRBV3-2	16
CASCNRGYSSYNEQFF	TRBJ2-1	TRBV27	16
CASSRHSNQPQHF	TRBJ1-5	TRBV19	13
CASRGQGGNSPLHF	TRBJ1-6	TRBV11-2	14
CASSVVAGENTEAFF	TRBJ1-1	TRBV9	15
CASSPGQGARDTEAFF	TRBJ1-1	TRBV10-1	16
CAISPGTGWEETQYF	TRBJ2-5	TRBV10-3	15
CATMQTGWSDTQYF	TRBJ2-3	TRBV24-1	14
CASSARTEDSGNTIYF	TRBJ1-3	TRBV4-1	16
CASSPGQGAQNQPQHF	TRBJ1-5	TRBV4-1	16